These 10 T cell receptor beta chains were sequenced from one sample in a study of shared clonotypes between healthy human individuals. This table comes from immunoSEQ multiplex PCR, and its TCRdb copy is limited to in-frame clones, with some not included. This table has 2.3 million or so clones, approximately 93% appearing once. Sequencing was done on a sample of naive CD4+ T cells from PBMCs. Indicated subset: CD45RA+ positively selected. Receptors originate from a young man in good health. Some clones in this sample may be carry-over from other donors' samples.

CDR3 in DNA: TGTGCCAGCAGTTACTATGGGGCTAATGAAAAACTGTTTTTT. This encodes CASSYYGANEKLFF. The gene calls are TRBV6-5 and TRBJ1-4; D is unresolved. CDR1 MNHEY and CDR2 SVGAGI come from the germline V gene. V gave up 1 base and J gave up 3 bases, with 6 bases separating them. This CDR3 has 14 residues.

This clone came up once. CDR3 nucleotides: TGCGCCAGCAGCTTATCCAGCGGGAGGTTGGGATACAATGAGCAGTTCTTC. It encodes CASSLSSGRLGYNEQFF. The V call is TRBV5-1, the J call TRBJ2-1; TRBD2 aligns across 9 bases. From germline, CDR1 is SGHRS and CDR2 YFSETQ. J gave up 4 bases and V 2 bases, and 10 bases lay outside the gene matches. This CDR3 comprises 17 residues.

The chain is built from TRBV4-2 and TRBJ1-2, with D tentatively TRBD1 (6 bases). Trimming stripped 2 bases from V and 4 bases from J, with 8 bases between. CDR3 size: 13 residues. Per germline, CDR1 LGHNA and CDR2 YNFKEQ. CDR3: CASSQLGGYGYTF. CDR3 in DNA: TGTGCCAGCAGCCAATTAGGGGGCTATGGCTACACCTTC.

The chain joins TRBV6-6 to TRBJ1-5; D is possibly TRBD1 (6 bases). This CDR3 is 14 amino acids long. Trimming took off 8 bases at V and 6 bases at J, with 17 bases between the two ends. The germline V gene has CDR1 MNHNY and CDR2 SVGAGI (reference sequence). The CDR3 bases are TGTGCCAGCCTAGGCCACAGGGACGCTCAGCCCCAGCATTTT. This encodes CASLGHRDAQPQHF.

The J gene is TRBJ2-7, the V gene TRBV28; 10 bases map to TRBD2. This CDR3 is 15 amino acids long. CDR1 MDHEN and CDR2 SYDVKM come from the germline V gene. Losses at the gene ends were 2 bases for V and 5 bases for J; bases not matched to a gene: 6. CDR3 in amino acids: CASSLVASGSHEQYF. The CDR3 DNA follows: TGTGCCAGCAGTTTAGTGGCTAGCGGGAGTCACGAGCAGTACTTC.

This chain connects TRBV15 to TRBJ2-1; 8 nucleotides align to TRBD1. This CDR3 is built from 15 residues. The V gene's germline CDR1 is LNHNV and CDR2 YYDKDF (reference sequence). V shed 3 bases and J 4 bases; nucleotides not matched to a gene: 5. CDR3: CATSSRTGQYNEQFF. CDR3 nucleotide sequence: TGTGCCACCAGCAGTAGGACAGGGCAGTACAATGAGCAGTTCTTC.

The CDR3 coding sequence is TGCGCCAGCAGCTCAGGGACAGGGAGTCTGACCGGGGAGCTGTTTTTT. It yields the protein CASSSGTGSLTGELFF. The chain is built from TRBV5-1 and TRBJ2-2, with 9 positions matching TRBD1. The J segment lost 5 bases and the V segment lost 3 bases, leaving 8 bases of the junction unmatched. CDR1 SGHRS and CDR2 YFSETQ come from the germline V gene. The CDR3 covers 16 residues.

The V gene is TRBV9, the J gene TRBJ2-1, with no clear D. This CDR3 has 14 amino acids. Germline V lookup: CDR1 SGDLS, CDR2 YYNGEE. Trimming stripped 0 bases from V and 8 bases from J, with 12 bases between. Here the CDR3 DNA reads TGTGCCAGCAGCGTAGCTCTGGAAGGTGATGAGCAGTTCTTC. Encoded protein: CASSVALEGDEQFF.

The chain recombines TRBV18 with TRBJ1-1, with 9 bases fitting TRBD1. J gave up 4 bases and V 4 bases, and 7 bases lay outside the gene matches. CDR3 length: 15 amino acids. CDR1 is KGHSH and CDR2 is LQKENI in the germline V gene. The DNA for the CDR3 is TGTGCCAGCTCACAGGACAGGGGATCGGTCACTGAAGCTTTCTTT. This gives the protein CASSQDRGSVTEAFF.

The chain is built from TRBV6-1 and TRBJ2-7; no reliable D call. Deletions cut 4 bases from V and 3 bases from J, with 10 bases between. Germline V CDR1 and CDR2: MNHNS, SASEGT. The CDR3 has 13 residues. The CDR3 nucleotides are TGTGCCAGCAGTGGACGAAGGTACTACGAGCAGTACTTC. Its translation: CASSGRRYYEQYF.